These 23 T cell receptor beta chains originate from one sample sequenced in a study of beta chain features in type 1 diabetes. Isolated RNA was reverse transcribed in full, so expressed TCRB transcripts were sequenced. Here immunoSEQ multiplex PCR was the method, and the copy in TCRdb shows in-frame clones only, minus some. The sample gives roughly 350,000 clones, about 11% of which show up once; approximately 0.016% is in the top ten. Sequencing was carried out using naive CD4+ T cells from blood. The receptors here all came from a woman aged 25-40 years in good health.

The chain couples TRBV11-2 to TRBJ1-1, with TRBD1 identical over 7 bases. The CDR3 is made up of 13 amino acids. After removal of 5 bases from V and 5 bases from J, the junction contained 5 bases not matched to a gene. CDR1 is SGHAT and CDR2 is FQNNGV in the germline V gene. The CDR3 nucleotides are TGTGCCAGCAGCCAGGGACAGATGACTGAAGCTTTCTTT. Its translation is CASSQGQMTEAFF.

The chain joins TRBV15 to TRBJ2-1; no clear D gene. The CDR3 runs to 13 residues. V was cut by 2 bases and J by 6 bases, with 8 bases left in between. CDR1 is LNHNV, CDR2 YYDKDF, per germline (reference sequence). The CDR3 loop is CATSRTVPNEQFF. The CDR3 DNA sequence: TGTGCCACCAGCAGAACAGTACCCAATGAGCAGTTCTTC.

This clone was recorded a few times. The chain employs TRBV5-1 and TRBJ2-1; 7 bases map to TRBD2. The CDR3 spans 16 residues. In germline, CDR1 is SGHRS, CDR2 YFSETQ. Germline trimming cut 5 bases from V and 3 bases from J; bases unmatched to any gene: 11. CDR3 amino acids: CASRQRDSGFYNEQFF. CDR3 bases: TGCGCCAGCAGACAGCGGGACTCCGGATTCTACAATGAGCAGTTCTTC. The complete variable domain, with remaining parts taken from reference TRBV5-1 and TRBJ2-1, reads KAGVTQTPRYLIKTRGQQVTLSCSPISGHRSVSWYQQTPGQGLQFLFEYFSETQRNKGNFPGRFSGRQFSNSRSEMNVSTLELGDSALYLCASRQRDSGFYNEQFFGPGTRLTVL.

The chain carries TRBV5-1 and TRBJ2-3, with 10 bases lining up with TRBD2. The CDR3 covers 18 residues. Germline V gene sequence: CDR1 SGHRS, CDR2 YFSETQ. V lost 0 bases and J lost 1; bases outside the gene matches: 8. CDR3 in amino acids: CASSLAASGSGGTDTQYF. The CDR3 nucleotides read TGCGCCAGCAGCTTGGCGGCTAGCGGGAGTGGAGGCACAGATACGCAGTATTTT.

This clone was counted a few times. The CDR3 protein is CAWDWTGVTEAFF. The CDR3 DNA reads TGTGCCTGGGATTGGACAGGGGTTACTGAAGCTTTCTTT. The chain joins TRBV30 to TRBJ1-1; 9 bases line up with TRBD1. Germline loops: CDR1 GTSNPN, CDR2 SVGIG (reference sequence). V shed 5 bases and J 5 bases; nucleotides not matched to a gene: 6. This CDR3 has 13 residues.

This chain uses TRBV18 with TRBJ2-5; 9 nucleotides line up with TRBD2. Germline V CDR1 and CDR2: KGHSH, LQKENI. V gave up 2 bases and J gave up 7 bases; unmatched junction bases: 11. This CDR3 region has 16 residues. The CDR3 sequence: CASSPNSGTSPRTQYF. The CDR3 bases are TGTGCCAGCTCACCAAATTCTGGGACTAGCCCCAGGACCCAGTACTTC.

The chain links TRBV5-6 to TRBJ2-1, with 10 positions matching TRBD1. This CDR3 has 15 amino acids. CDR1 and CDR2 from the germline V gene are SGHDT and YYEEEE. V was pared by 0 bases and J by 7 bases, with 4 bases of the junction left unmatched. CDR3 DNA sequence: TGTGCCAGCAGCTTGGCAGGGACAGGGGCTAATGAGCAGTTCTTC. It yields the protein CASSLAGTGANEQFF.

In its sample, this clone was seen a few times. Here the CDR3 reads CASSLRLTGQGNEQYF. CDR3 bases: TGTGCCAGCAGTTTGAGACTCACGGGACAGGGGAACGAGCAGTACTTC. The chain carries TRBV6-5 and TRBJ2-7, with 10 positions matching TRBD1. Looked up from germline, CDR1 is MNHEY and CDR2 is SVGAGI. The CDR3 has 16 amino acids. With 4 bases clipped from V and 5 bases from J, the junction kept 11 bases outside the gene matches.

CDR3 nucleotide sequence: TGTGCCAGCAGGTCCGGGACAGGGTACAATGAGCAGTTCTTC. It yields the protein CASRSGTGYNEQFF. This sequence joins TRBV28 and TRBJ2-1; 9 bases are shared with TRBD1. From germline, CDR1 is MDHEN and CDR2 SYDVKM. This CDR3 comprises 14 residues. Germline trimming cut 6 bases from V and 4 bases from J; bases unmatched to any gene: 4. The full variable domain, in which reference TRBV28 and TRBJ2-1 provide the parts outside the CDR3, is DVKVTQSSRYLVKRTGEKVFLECVQDMDHENMFWYRQDPGLGLRLIYFSYDVKMKEKGDIPEGYSVSREKKERFSLILESASTNQTSMYLCASRSGTGYNEQFFGPGTRLTVL.

A few counts support this clone. The chain uses TRBV5-1 and TRBJ2-1; D is unresolved. CDR3 length equals 13 residues. Germline-derived CDR1 and CDR2 are SGHRS and YFSETQ. V was trimmed by 5 bases and J by 7 bases, leaving 13 bases between them. CDR3 sequence (DNA): TGCGCCAGCAGACGGAGTTTGAGGAATGAGCAGTTCTTC. Amino acid sequence: CASRRSLRNEQFF.

Notes on this clone: Sequence at one end of the junction differs from germline and may be a read error. The chain links TRBV7-7 to TRBJ2-1; D remains ambiguous. Germline CDR1 reads SSHAT; CDR2 reads FNYEAQ (reference sequence). CDR3 length: 14 residues. This CDR3 reads CASSLVISSNEQFF. The DNA of the CDR3 is TGTGCTAGCAGCTTAGTGATTAGCAGCAATGAGCAGTTCTTC.

The chain recombines TRBV7-2 with TRBJ2-7, with 11 bases that match TRBD1. With 4 bases clipped from V and 4 bases from J, the junction kept 6 bases outside the gene matches. Germline CDR1 reads SGHTA; CDR2 reads FQGNSA. CDR3 length: 15 amino acids. CDR3 nucleotide sequence: TGTGCCAGCAGCTACGGACAGGGGGCGCAATACGAGCAGTACTTC. Translated, it gives CASSYGQGAQYEQYF.

This clone was observed a few times. This chain joins TRBV30 and TRBJ2-1; D possibly corresponds to TRBD2 (6 bases). The CDR3 runs to 14 residues. Germline lookup yields CDR1 GTSNPN and CDR2 SVGIG (reference sequence). Deletions cut 3 bases from V and 12 bases from J, with 21 bases between. The CDR3 nucleotides read TGTGCCTGGAGCCGTCAGGGACCTCGGAGGGGGCAGTTCTTC. Translated: CAWSRQGPRRGQFF.

The table lists this clone with a few counts. The chain joins TRBV6-6 to TRBJ2-7, with TRBD2 matching 14 bases. The CDR3 length is 16 residues. Germline assignment: CDR1 MNHNY and CDR2 SVGAGI (reference sequence). J gave up 1 base and V 6 bases, and 5 bases lay outside the gene matches. This chain's CDR3 is CASSMGLAGESYEQYF. CDR3 bases: TGTGCCAGCAGCATGGGACTAGCGGGAGAGTCCTACGAGCAGTACTTC.

The J gene is TRBJ2-2, the V gene TRBV9, with 14 bases that match TRBD2. The germline V gene has CDR1 SGDLS and CDR2 YYNGEE. Trimming cost V 2 bases and J 4 bases; bases outside gene matches: 4. CDR3 length: 17 residues. As DNA, the CDR3 is TGTGCCAGCAGCGTGACTAGCGGGAGGGCCGTCACCGGGGAGCTGTTTTTT. This gives the protein CASSVTSGRAVTGELFF.

The V call is TRBV28, the J call TRBJ2-6; D is perhaps TRBD1 (8 bases). The CDR3 covers 17 residues. V lost 6 bases and J lost 4, with 19 bases in between. Germline V gene lookup returns CDR1 MDHEN and CDR2 SYDVKM. The CDR3 sequence: CASSKDREGTGANVLTF. CDR3 sequence (DNA): TGTGCCAGCAGCAAGGACAGGGAGGGAACCGGGGCCAACGTCCTGACTTTC. Combining the CDR3 with reference TRBV28 and TRBJ2-6 gives the whole variable domain DVKVTQSSRYLVKRTGEKVFLECVQDMDHENMFWYRQDPGLGLRLIYFSYDVKMKEKGDIPEGYSVSREKKERFSLILESASTNQTSMYLCASSKDREGTGANVLTFGAGSRLTVL.

The V gene is TRBV10-2, the J gene TRBJ2-5; 11 nucleotides line up with TRBD2. The V gene's germline CDR1 is WSHSY and CDR2 SAAADI. The CDR3 covers 16 residues. V shed 6 bases, J shed 1 base, and the junction held 7 bases outside the gene matches. The DNA for the CDR3 is TGCGCCAGCAGAACCGGGACTAGCGGAATCCAAGAGACCCAGTACTTC. Residues: CASRTGTSGIQETQYF.

This chain connects TRBV5-1 to TRBJ2-7, with D perhaps TRBD1 (5 bases). The CDR3 extends over 16 amino acids. Trimming removed 4 bases from V and 2 bases from J, with 19 bases in between. Germline V gene lookup returns CDR1 SGHRS and CDR2 YFSETQ. The CDR3 loop reads CASSQGVQALTYEQYF. CDR3 coding DNA: TGCGCCAGCAGCCAAGGGGTGCAGGCATTAACCTACGAGCAGTACTTC.

This chain links TRBV9 with TRBJ2-7, with D perhaps TRBD1 (6 bases). The CDR3 has 15 residues. CDR1 is SGDLS, CDR2 YYNGEE, per germline. V was shortened by 4 bases and J by 4 bases, with 18 bases between the two germline ends. The chain's CDR3 is CASSIRLQGTYEQYF. In DNA, the CDR3 is TGTGCCAGCAGCATCCGCTTACAGGGCACGTACGAGCAGTACTTC. Based on the CDR3 plus reference TRBV9 and TRBJ2-7, the full variable domain is DSGVTQTPKHLITATGQRVTLRCSPRSGDLSVYWYQQSLDQGLQFLIQYYNGEERAKGNILERFSAQQFPDLHSELNLSSLELGDSALYFCASSIRLQGTYEQYFGPGTRLTVT.

This clone has ten or more counts. This chain joins TRBV4-2 and TRBJ2-1; tentative D call: TRBD1 (5 bases). V lost 4 bases and J lost 8, with 12 bases in between. Germline-derived CDR1 and CDR2 are LGHNA and YNFKEQ. This CDR3 region has 13 residues. CDR3 loop: CASSRPGIDEQFF. The CDR3 coding sequence is TGTGCCAGCAGCCGACCAGGGATTGATGAGCAGTTCTTC.

Concerning this clone itself: Other DNA sequences in this specimen translate into the identical CDR3. The chain is built from TRBV7-9 and TRBJ1-1; D is possibly TRBD1 (6 bases). Germline lookup yields CDR1 SEHNR and CDR2 FQNEAQ (reference sequence). The CDR3 runs 13 residues. Trimming cost V 5 bases and J 3 bases, with 10 bases left between them. The CDR3 loop is CASSPTGYTEAFF. CDR3 DNA: TGTGCCAGCAGCCCCACAGGGTACACTGAAGCTTTCTTT.

The chain is built from TRBV7-9 and TRBJ1-4, with D possibly matching TRBD1 (6 bases). The V end lost 5 bases, the J end lost 4 bases, and 20 bases lay between the germline ends. Germline assignment: CDR1 SEHNR and CDR2 FQNEAQ (reference sequence). The length of the CDR3 is 17 residues. CDR3 region: CASSPRRVRDINEKLFF. The CDR3 DNA sequence: TGTGCCAGCAGCCCAAGAAGGGTACGGGACATTAATGAAAAACTGTTTTTT.

The J gene is TRBJ1-2, the V gene TRBV19, with D possibly matching TRBD1 (6 bases). The V and J ends lost 9 bases and 6 bases respectively, with 23 bases between them. Per germline, CDR1 LNHDA and CDR2 SQIVND (reference sequence). The CDR3 is 15 amino acids. In DNA form, the CDR3 reads TGTGCCAGCCTCATGGGGGCAAAGTATTCGGATGGCTACACCTTC. This translates into CASLMGAKYSDGYTF.